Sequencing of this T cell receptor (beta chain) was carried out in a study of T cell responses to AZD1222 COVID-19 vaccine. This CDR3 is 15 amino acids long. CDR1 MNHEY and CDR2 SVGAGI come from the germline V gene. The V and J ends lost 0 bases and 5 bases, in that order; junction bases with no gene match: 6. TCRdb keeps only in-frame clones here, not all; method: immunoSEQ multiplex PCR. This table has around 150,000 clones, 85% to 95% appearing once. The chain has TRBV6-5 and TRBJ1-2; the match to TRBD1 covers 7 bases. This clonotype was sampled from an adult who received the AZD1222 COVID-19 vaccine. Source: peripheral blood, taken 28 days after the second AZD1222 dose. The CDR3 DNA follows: TGTGCCAGCAGTTACTCCGGGACAGCACTATATGGCTACACCTTC. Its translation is CASSYSGTALYGYTF.